A selection of T cell receptor beta chains follows, all from one sample in a study of cytomegalovirus exposure and HLA in healthy donors. Some clones are missing from TCRdb's copy, which holds only in-frame ones; the method was immunoSEQ multiplex PCR. The sample gives 200,000 to 250,000 clones, about 84% of which show up once; roughly 1.3% is in the top ten. Sample: PBMCs. The receptors come from a human donor in good health. The CDR3 runs from the conserved cysteine through the conserved F or W. The order of the fields is J gene, V gene, clone size, D gene, CDR3 length, CDR3 DNA, CDR3 protein. The D gene is left open where the match is weak. Not all rows give a size; the values are once, few, many and, for expanded clones, a class.

j_gene: TRBJ2-3; v_gene: TRBV4-2; abundance: once; d_gene: TRBD2; len: 19; CDR3nt: TGTGCCAGCAGCCAAGGTCTTAGCGGGATTCTACGGGGCACAGATACGCAGTATTTT; CDR3aa: CASSQGLSGILRGTDTQYF
j_gene: TRBJ2-1; v_gene: TRBV29-1; abundance: .; d_gene: .; len: 13; CDR3nt: TGCAGCGGGGGGACTCATAATAGTGATGAGCAGTTCTTC; CDR3aa: CSGGTHNSDEQFF
j_gene: TRBJ2-1; v_gene: TRBV2; abundance: .; d_gene: TRBD2; len: 16; CDR3nt: TGTGCCAGCAGTGTTACTGCGGGAGCTTACTACAATGAGCAGTTCTTC; CDR3aa: CASSVTAGAYYNEQFF
j_gene: TRBJ1-2; v_gene: TRBV14; abundance: .; d_gene: TRBD1; len: 18; CDR3nt: TGTGCCAGCAGCCCGAACCCATACAGGGGGCAATCCTACTATGGCTACACCTTC; CDR3aa: CASSPNPYRGQSYYGYTF
j_gene: TRBJ2-3; v_gene: TRBV2; abundance: .; d_gene: .; len: 14; CDR3nt: TGTGCCAGCAGTGACTGGTCAGAGGAGGATACGCAGTATTTT; CDR3aa: CASSDWSEEDTQYF
j_gene: TRBJ2-5; v_gene: TRBV29-1; abundance: .; d_gene: .; len: 14; CDR3nt: TGCAGCGTTGAAGATGTCAGGGTGAGAGAGACCCAGTACTTC; CDR3aa: CSVEDVRVRETQYF
j_gene: TRBJ2-3; v_gene: TRBV5-4; abundance: once; d_gene: TRBD1; len: 15; CDR3nt: TGTGCCAGCAGCCCCGGGACAGGGGTAACAGATACGCAGTATTTT; CDR3aa: CASSPGTGVTDTQYF
j_gene: TRBJ2-3; v_gene: TRBV5-4; abundance: .; d_gene: .; len: 13; CDR3nt: TGTGCCAGCAGCTTGGCAGGCACAGATACGCAGTATTTT; CDR3aa: CASSLAGTDTQYF
j_gene: TRBJ2-4; v_gene: TRBV6-5; abundance: .; d_gene: .; len: 16; CDR3nt: TGTGCCAGCAGTTACGGGCAGACAAAAGCCAAAAACATTCAGTACTTC; CDR3aa: CASSYGQTKAKNIQYF
j_gene: TRBJ2-1; v_gene: TRBV6-5; abundance: .; d_gene: TRBD2; len: 14; CDR3nt: TGTGCCAGCAGTAGACTAGCGGCCTACAATGAGCAGTTCTTC; CDR3aa: CASSRLAAYNEQFF
j_gene: TRBJ2-5; v_gene: TRBV27; abundance: once; d_gene: .; len: 14; CDR3nt: .; CDR3aa: CASSFLESQETQYF
j_gene: TRBJ2-7; v_gene: TRBV7-8; abundance: .; d_gene: TRBD1; len: 17; CDR3nt: TGTGCCAGCAGCTACCATCGACTTGGGACAGGGACCATCGAGCAGTACTTC; CDR3aa: CASSYHRLGTGTIEQYF
j_gene: TRBJ2-4; v_gene: TRBV9; abundance: .; d_gene: TRBD2; len: 15; CDR3nt: TGTGCCAGCAGCGTAGATCTAGCGGGGGGAAACATTCAGTACTTC; CDR3aa: CASSVDLAGGNIQYF
j_gene: TRBJ2-5; v_gene: TRBV2; abundance: .; d_gene: .; len: 10; CDR3nt: TGTGCCAGTCGCGGAGAGACCCAGTACTTC; CDR3aa: CASRGETQYF
j_gene: TRBJ2-1; v_gene: TRBV28; abundance: .; d_gene: .; len: 15; CDR3nt: TGTGCCAGCAGTTCCTCCGGGACTCGGACTAATGAGCAGTTCTTC; CDR3aa: CASSSSGTRTNEQFF
j_gene: TRBJ2-7; v_gene: TRBV6-5; abundance: .; d_gene: .; len: 12; CDR3nt: TGTGCCAGCAAGACTAGCTCCTACGAGCAGTACTTC; CDR3aa: CASKTSSYEQYF
j_gene: TRBJ2-1; v_gene: TRBV7-3; abundance: .; d_gene: TRBD2; len: 15; CDR3nt: TGTGCCAGCAGCTTACTAGCGGGAGGGCACAATGAGCAGTTCTTC; CDR3aa: CASSLLAGGHNEQFF
j_gene: TRBJ2-3; v_gene: TRBV13; abundance: .; d_gene: .; len: 17; CDR3nt: TGTGCCAGCAGTTCCCAAGACTTGGAGAATTTGGCAGATACGCAGTATTTT; CDR3aa: CASSSQDLENLADTQYF
j_gene: TRBJ1-1; v_gene: TRBV28; abundance: .; d_gene: TRBD1; len: 13; CDR3nt: TGTGCCAGCAGTACGTCCGGGACAGCCGAAGCTTTCTTT; CDR3aa: CASSTSGTAEAFF
j_gene: TRBJ1-1; v_gene: TRBV6-5; abundance: .; d_gene: .; len: 14; CDR3nt: TGTGCCAGCAGTTACTCCTTTATGAACACTGAAGCTTTCTTT; CDR3aa: CASSYSFMNTEAFF
j_gene: TRBJ2-3; v_gene: TRBV7-3; abundance: .; d_gene: TRBD1; len: 16; CDR3nt: TGTGCCAGCAGCCTAGAAACAGGGGTAGACACAGATACGCAGTATTTT; CDR3aa: CASSLETGVDTDTQYF
j_gene: TRBJ2-3; v_gene: TRBV27; abundance: few; d_gene: .; len: 13; CDR3nt: TGTGCCAGCAAGCGCGAGGGCACAGATACGCAGTATTTT; CDR3aa: CASKREGTDTQYF
j_gene: TRBJ2-7; v_gene: TRBV7-7; abundance: .; d_gene: TRBD2; len: 17; CDR3nt: TGTGCTAGCAGCTTCTTAAAGCGGGAGGCGAGACTGTACGAGCAGTACTTC; CDR3aa: CASSFLKREARLYEQYF
j_gene: TRBJ2-7; v_gene: TRBV7-6; abundance: few; d_gene: TRBD2; len: 15; CDR3nt: TGTGCCAGCAGTTCAACTAGCGGCCACCTCTACGAGCAGTACTTC; CDR3aa: CASSSTSGHLYEQYF
j_gene: TRBJ2-7; v_gene: TRBV6-5; abundance: .; d_gene: .; len: 16; CDR3nt: TGTGCCAGCAGTTACTCCTGGGCAGGCATTTCCTACGAGCAGTACTTC; CDR3aa: CASSYSWAGISYEQYF
j_gene: TRBJ1-3; v_gene: TRBV6-6; abundance: .; d_gene: TRBD1; len: 15; CDR3nt: TGTGCCAGCGGATTACCGGACAGGGGTTTGGACACCATATATTTT; CDR3aa: CASGLPDRGLDTIYF
j_gene: TRBJ2-7; v_gene: TRBV7-2; abundance: .; d_gene: .; len: 15; CDR3nt: TGTGCCAGCACGAAACAAGAGGGAGTCGGGTACGAGCAGTACTTC; CDR3aa: CASTKQEGVGYEQYF
j_gene: TRBJ2-7; v_gene: TRBV7-8; abundance: .; d_gene: .; len: 13; CDR3nt: TGTGCCAGCAGCGCGCAGGTATCCTACGAGCAGTACTTC; CDR3aa: CASSAQVSYEQYF
j_gene: TRBJ2-3; v_gene: TRBV28; abundance: once; d_gene: .; len: 11; CDR3nt: TGTGCCAGCACTGGCACAGATACGCAGTATTTT; CDR3aa: CASTGTDTQYF
j_gene: TRBJ2-3; v_gene: TRBV7-8; abundance: .; d_gene: TRBD2; len: 17; CDR3nt: TGTGCCAGCAGCTTAGCGGCTAGCGGCTCTAGCACAGATACGCAGTATTTT; CDR3aa: CASSLAASGSSTDTQYF
j_gene: TRBJ2-3; v_gene: TRBV7-8; abundance: .; d_gene: TRBD2; len: 20; CDR3nt: TGTGCCAGCAAGCGGGCGGGAGTCCGAATATCGGTTTTTAGCACAGATACGCAGTATTTT; CDR3aa: CASKRAGVRISVFSTDTQYF
j_gene: TRBJ1-6; v_gene: TRBV6-6; abundance: .; d_gene: .; len: 15; CDR3nt: TGTGCCAGCTCTCCACAGGTGACCGTAAATTCACCCCTCCACTTT; CDR3aa: CASSPQVTVNSPLHF
j_gene: TRBJ2-5; v_gene: TRBV4-1; abundance: once; d_gene: TRBD2; len: 16; CDR3nt: TGCGCCAGCAGCCAGGGTGCCGGGACTAGCGGTGAGACCCAGTACTTC; CDR3aa: CASSQGAGTSGETQYF
j_gene: TRBJ2-5; v_gene: TRBV29-1; abundance: .; d_gene: TRBD2; len: 15; CDR3nt: TGCAGCGTTGAGAAGTGGCGGGGGGCGCGGGAGACCCAGTACTTC; CDR3aa: CSVEKWRGARETQYF
j_gene: TRBJ2-7; v_gene: TRBV30; abundance: .; d_gene: .; len: 11; CDR3nt: TGTGCCTGGAGTCTTTTCTACGAGCAGTACTTC; CDR3aa: CAWSLFYEQYF
j_gene: TRBJ2-7; v_gene: TRBV7-2; abundance: .; d_gene: TRBD2; len: 15; CDR3nt: TGTGCCAGCAGCTTCGCTAGCGGGAGCCGTCGCGAGCAGTACTTC; CDR3aa: CASSFASGSRREQYF
j_gene: TRBJ2-1; v_gene: TRBV2; abundance: few; d_gene: .; len: 14; CDR3nt: TGTGCCAGCACACGGGAGAGCTCCTACAATGAGCAGTTCTTC; CDR3aa: CASTRESSYNEQFF
j_gene: TRBJ2-5; v_gene: TRBV4-1; abundance: once; d_gene: .; len: 19; CDR3nt: TGCGCCAGCAGCCGGGTGAACCCCAGGGGCGGGAGCGGTCAAGAGACCCAGTACTTC; CDR3aa: CASSRVNPRGGSGQETQYF
j_gene: TRBJ2-5; v_gene: TRBV28; abundance: .; d_gene: TRBD2; len: 17; CDR3nt: TGTGCCAGCAGTCTGGGACTAGCGGGAGCGGGGGTAGAGACCCAGTACTTC; CDR3aa: CASSLGLAGAGVETQYF
j_gene: TRBJ2-1; v_gene: TRBV2; abundance: .; d_gene: .; len: 13; CDR3nt: TGTGCCAGCAGAAGACAGGGAGGCTGGGAGCAGTTCTTC; CDR3aa: CASRRQGGWEQFF
j_gene: TRBJ1-1; v_gene: TRBV7-9; abundance: few; d_gene: .; len: 14; CDR3nt: TGTGCCAGCAGACCCGGGGGGTCAAGCACTGAAGCTTTCTTT; CDR3aa: CASRPGGSSTEAFF
j_gene: TRBJ1-5; v_gene: TRBV4-1; abundance: few; d_gene: .; len: 13; CDR3nt: TGCGCCAGCAGCCAAGGAGGGCGACAGCCCCAGCATTTT; CDR3aa: CASSQGGRQPQHF
j_gene: TRBJ2-7; v_gene: TRBV5-1; abundance: .; d_gene: .; len: 13; CDR3nt: TGCGCCAGCAGCTATATCTATCCTTACGAGCAGTACTTC; CDR3aa: CASSYIYPYEQYF
j_gene: TRBJ2-7; v_gene: TRBV19; abundance: few; d_gene: TRBD1; len: 16; CDR3nt: TGTGCCAGTAGCCGGGTCGGGCAGGGGGCGTTCTACGAGCAGTACTTC; CDR3aa: CASSRVGQGAFYEQYF
j_gene: TRBJ1-1; v_gene: TRBV10-3; abundance: .; d_gene: .; len: 15; CDR3nt: TGTGCCATCAGGGGGGGTGAGGGCATGAACACTGAAGCTTTCTTT; CDR3aa: CAIRGGEGMNTEAFF
j_gene: TRBJ2-7; v_gene: TRBV7-7; abundance: .; d_gene: TRBD1; len: 14; CDR3nt: TGTGCTAGCAGCCCTAGCCCAACAGGGGGTGAGCAGTACTTC; CDR3aa: CASSPSPTGGEQYF
j_gene: TRBJ2-7; v_gene: TRBV27; abundance: .; d_gene: .; len: 11; CDR3nt: TGTGCCAGCAGTTCGTCCTACGAGCAGTACTTC; CDR3aa: CASSSSYEQYF
j_gene: TRBJ2-7; v_gene: TRBV10-3; abundance: once; d_gene: TRBD2; len: 15; CDR3nt: TGTGCCATCAAGCCGTCAGGACTAGCGGCATACGAGCAGTACTTC; CDR3aa: CAIKPSGLAAYEQYF
j_gene: TRBJ2-7; v_gene: TRBV6-1; abundance: .; d_gene: .; len: 15; CDR3nt: TGTGCCAGCAGTTCTCAACCGGGACTCCAATACGAGCAGTACTTC; CDR3aa: CASSSQPGLQYEQYF